This TCR beta chain was sequenced for a study of blood T cell repertoires in COVID-19. The wider study: From the United States, Italy and Spain came samples of acute and convalescent COVID-19. Sources were T cells, B-cell-depleted T cells, or PBMCs; the material itself was cDNA or gDNA.

Germline V gene data show CDR1 as KGHSH and CDR2 as LQKENI. J gave up 4 bases and V 3 bases, and 5 bases lay outside the gene matches. The CDR3 totals 14 residues. Per the authors' pipeline: Estimated nucleated cell counts came from reference gene primer amplification. Libraries were prepared by immunoSEQ multiplex PCR; TCRdb keeps only in-frame clonotypes and omits some of them. The DNA gave D and trimming, while V, J and clone size come from that table. This sample has about 64,000 clones, with over 75% found just once. The sequencing sample was made of peripheral blood. The TCR sequence derives from an elderly man with acute or convalescent COVID-19. The V and J genes are TRBV18 and TRBJ1-2; 7 nucleotides agree with TRBD1. CDR3 loop: CASSPLGQIYGYTF. The CDR3 region has the DNA TGTGCCAGCTCACCTTTGGGACAGATCTATGGCTACACCTTC.